This T cell receptor (beta chain) is from a study of cytomegalovirus exposure and HLA in healthy donors. General observations from the study: Investigators reported 164 TCR beta chains as tied to cytomegalovirus.

Here immunoSEQ multiplex PCR was the method, and the copy in TCRdb shows in-frame clones only, minus some. The sample includes about 50,000 clones, approximately 90% seen only once; the top ten take 1.4%. Regarding this clone: Its antigen remains unidentified.

This CDR3 contains 14 residues. Germline V gene lookup returns CDR1 MGHRA and CDR2 YSYEKL. V was shortened by 1 base and J by 7 bases, with 13 bases between the two germline ends. The clonotype was recovered from a man aged 18 to 30 in good health and CMV-seronegative. This chain connects TRBV4-1 to TRBJ2-5, with D perhaps matching TRBD2 (6 bases). The sequencing input was PBMCs. CDR3 amino acids: CASSQVALRGTQYF. As DNA, the CDR3 is TGCGCCAGCAGCCAAGTAGCACTGCGGGGGACCCAGTACTTC.